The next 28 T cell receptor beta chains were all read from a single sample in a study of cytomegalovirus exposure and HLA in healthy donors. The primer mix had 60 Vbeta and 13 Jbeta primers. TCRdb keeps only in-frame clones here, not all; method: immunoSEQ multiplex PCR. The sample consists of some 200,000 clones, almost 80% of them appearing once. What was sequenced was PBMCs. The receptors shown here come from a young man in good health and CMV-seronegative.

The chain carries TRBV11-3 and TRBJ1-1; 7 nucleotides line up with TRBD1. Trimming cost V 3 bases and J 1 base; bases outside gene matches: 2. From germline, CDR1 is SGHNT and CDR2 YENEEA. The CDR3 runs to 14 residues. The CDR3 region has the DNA TGTGCCAGCAGCTTTGCAGGGGGGAACACTGAAGCTTTCTTT. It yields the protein CASSFAGGNTEAFF.

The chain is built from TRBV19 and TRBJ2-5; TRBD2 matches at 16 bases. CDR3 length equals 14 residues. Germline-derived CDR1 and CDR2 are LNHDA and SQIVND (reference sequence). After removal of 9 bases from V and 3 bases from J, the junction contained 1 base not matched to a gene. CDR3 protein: CASGTSGGEETQYF. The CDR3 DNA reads TGTGCCAGCGGGACTAGCGGGGGGGAAGAGACCCAGTACTTC.

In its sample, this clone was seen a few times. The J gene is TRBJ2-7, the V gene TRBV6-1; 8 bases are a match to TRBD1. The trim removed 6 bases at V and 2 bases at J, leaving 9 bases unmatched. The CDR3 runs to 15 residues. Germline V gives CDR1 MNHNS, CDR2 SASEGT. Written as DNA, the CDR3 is TGTGCCAGCAGCGCCTGGACAGGGACAGCCTACGAGCAGTACTTC. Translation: CASSAWTGTAYEQYF.

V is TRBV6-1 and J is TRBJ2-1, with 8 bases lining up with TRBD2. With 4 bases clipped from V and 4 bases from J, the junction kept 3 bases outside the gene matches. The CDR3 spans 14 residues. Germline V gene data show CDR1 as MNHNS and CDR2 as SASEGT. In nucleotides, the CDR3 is TGTGCCAGCAGTGCCGGGGGGGAGTACAATGAGCAGTTCTTC. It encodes CASSAGGEYNEQFF.

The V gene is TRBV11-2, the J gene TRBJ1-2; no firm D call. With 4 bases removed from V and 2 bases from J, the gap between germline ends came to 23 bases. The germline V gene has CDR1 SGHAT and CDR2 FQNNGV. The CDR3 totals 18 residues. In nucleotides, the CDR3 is TGTGCCAGCAGCTCTAGGTTTACGGAGGGCCTCTCGAACTATGGCTACACCTTC. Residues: CASSSRFTEGLSNYGYTF.

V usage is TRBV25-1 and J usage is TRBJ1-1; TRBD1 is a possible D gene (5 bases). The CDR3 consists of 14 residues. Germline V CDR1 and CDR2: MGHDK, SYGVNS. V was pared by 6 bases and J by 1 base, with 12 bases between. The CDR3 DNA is TGTGCCAGCAGGGGAACAGGCTCGAACACTGAAGCTTTCTTT. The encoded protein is CASRGTGSNTEAFF.

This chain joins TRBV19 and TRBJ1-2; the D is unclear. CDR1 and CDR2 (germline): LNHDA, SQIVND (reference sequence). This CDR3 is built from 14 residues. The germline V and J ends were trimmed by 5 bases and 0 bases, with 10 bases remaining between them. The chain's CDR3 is CASSSAEANYGYTF. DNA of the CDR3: TGTGCCAGTAGTTCGGCGGAGGCTAACTATGGCTACACCTTC.

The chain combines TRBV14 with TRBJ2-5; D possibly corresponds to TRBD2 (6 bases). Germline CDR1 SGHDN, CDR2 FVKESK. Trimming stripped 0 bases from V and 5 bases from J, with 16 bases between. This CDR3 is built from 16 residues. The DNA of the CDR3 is TGTGCCAGCAGCCAAGAAAGACGGGGGATCCGCGAGACCCAGTACTTC. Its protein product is CASSQERRGIRETQYF.

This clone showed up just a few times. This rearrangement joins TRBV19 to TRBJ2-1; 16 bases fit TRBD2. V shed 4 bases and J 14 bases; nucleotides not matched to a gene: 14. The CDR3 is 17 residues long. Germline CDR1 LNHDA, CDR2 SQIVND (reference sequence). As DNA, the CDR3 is TGTGCCAGTAGTAAGACCGAAGGGACTAGCGGGGGGGCGGGGGAGTTCTTC. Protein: CASSKTEGTSGGAGEFF.

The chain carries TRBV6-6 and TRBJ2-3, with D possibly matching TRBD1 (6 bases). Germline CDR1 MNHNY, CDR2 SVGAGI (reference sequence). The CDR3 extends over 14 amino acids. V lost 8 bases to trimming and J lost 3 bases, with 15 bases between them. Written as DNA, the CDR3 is TGTGCCAGCCTTCCGGGACATTCTACAGATACGCAGTATTTT. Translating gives CASLPGHSTDTQYF.

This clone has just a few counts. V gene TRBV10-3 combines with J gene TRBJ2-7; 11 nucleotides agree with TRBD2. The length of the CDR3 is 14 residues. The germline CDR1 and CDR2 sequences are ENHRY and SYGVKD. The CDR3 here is CAPTRLAGTYEQYF. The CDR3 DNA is TGTGCTCCCACTCGACTAGCGGGAACCTACGAGCAGTACTTC.

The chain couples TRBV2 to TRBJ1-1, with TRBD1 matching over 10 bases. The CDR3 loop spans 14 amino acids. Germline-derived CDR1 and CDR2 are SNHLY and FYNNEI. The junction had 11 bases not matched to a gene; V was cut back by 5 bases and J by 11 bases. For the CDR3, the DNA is TGTGCCAGCAGTACAGGGACAGGGGCTTCTGGCGCTTTCTTT. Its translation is CASSTGTGASGAFF.

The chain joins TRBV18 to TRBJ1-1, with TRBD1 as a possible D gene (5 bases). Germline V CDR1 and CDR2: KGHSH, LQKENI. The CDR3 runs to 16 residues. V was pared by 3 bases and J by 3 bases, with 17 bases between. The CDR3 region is CASSPPGGVKDTEAFF. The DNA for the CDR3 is TGTGCCAGCTCACCCCCGGGGGGGGTCAAGGACACTGAAGCTTTCTTT.

The CDR3 region has the DNA TGTGCCAGCAGCGGCGGGGGGACAGGGGCGATTATTTACAATGAGCAGTTCTTC. Encoded protein: CASSGGGTGAIIYNEQFF. The chain has TRBV7-9 and TRBJ2-1; 10 positions agree with TRBD1. The ends lost 5 bases at V and 4 bases at J; junction bases unmatched: 14. Germline V gene sequence: CDR1 SEHNR, CDR2 FQNEAQ (reference sequence). This CDR3 region has 18 residues. The full variable domain, its missing parts supplied by reference TRBV7-9 and TRBJ2-1, is DTGVSQNPRHKITKRGQNVTFRCDPISEHNRLYWYRQTLGQGPEFLTYFQNEAQLEKSRLLSDRFSAERPKGSFSTLEIQRTEQGDSAMYLCASSGGGTGAIIYNEQFFGPGTRLTVL.

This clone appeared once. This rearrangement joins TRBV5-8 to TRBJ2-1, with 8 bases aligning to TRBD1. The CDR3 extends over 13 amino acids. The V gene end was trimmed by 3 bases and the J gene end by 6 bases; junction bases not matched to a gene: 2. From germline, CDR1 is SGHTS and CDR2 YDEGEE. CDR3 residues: CASSSGTGNEQFF. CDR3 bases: TGTGCCAGCAGCTCCGGGACAGGCAATGAGCAGTTCTTC.

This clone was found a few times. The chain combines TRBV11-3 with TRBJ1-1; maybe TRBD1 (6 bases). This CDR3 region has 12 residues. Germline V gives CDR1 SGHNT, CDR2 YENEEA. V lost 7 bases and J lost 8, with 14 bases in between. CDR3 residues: CASKGDVEEAFF. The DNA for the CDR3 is TGTGCCAGCAAGGGGGACGTTGAGGAAGCTTTCTTT.

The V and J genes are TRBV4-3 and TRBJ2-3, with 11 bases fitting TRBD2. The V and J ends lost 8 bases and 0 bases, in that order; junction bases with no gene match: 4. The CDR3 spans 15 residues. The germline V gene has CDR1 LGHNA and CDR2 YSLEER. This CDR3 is CASSRLAGSTDTQYF. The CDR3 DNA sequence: TGCGCCAGCTCCCGACTAGCGGGGAGCACAGATACGCAGTATTTT.

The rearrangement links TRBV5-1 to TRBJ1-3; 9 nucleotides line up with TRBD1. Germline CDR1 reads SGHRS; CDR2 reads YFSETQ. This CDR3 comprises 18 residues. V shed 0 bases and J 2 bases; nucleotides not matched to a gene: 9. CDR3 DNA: TGCGCCAGCAGCTTGGAAGAATCCGGGACAGGGACTGGAAACACCATATATTTT. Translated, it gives CASSLEESGTGTGNTIYF. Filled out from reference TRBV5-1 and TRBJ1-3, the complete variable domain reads KAGVTQTPRYLIKTRGQQVTLSCSPISGHRSVSWYQQTPGQGLQFLFEYFSETQRNKGNFPGRFSGRQFSNSRSEMNVSTLELGDSALYLCASSLEESGTGTGNTIYFGEGSWLTVV.

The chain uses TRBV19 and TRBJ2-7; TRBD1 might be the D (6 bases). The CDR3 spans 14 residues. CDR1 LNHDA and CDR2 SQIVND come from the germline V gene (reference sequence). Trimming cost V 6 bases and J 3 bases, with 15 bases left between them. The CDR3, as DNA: TGTGCCAGTAGAGGGACGCAGGGGATCTACGAGCAGTACTTC. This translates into CASRGTQGIYEQYF.

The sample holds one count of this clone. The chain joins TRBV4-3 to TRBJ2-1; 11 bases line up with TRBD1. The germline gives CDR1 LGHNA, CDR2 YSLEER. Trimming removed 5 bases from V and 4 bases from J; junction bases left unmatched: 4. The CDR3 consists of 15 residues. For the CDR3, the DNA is TGCGCCAGCAGCGCCCGGGACAGGGGGTACAATGAGCAGTTCTTC. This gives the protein CASSARDRGYNEQFF.

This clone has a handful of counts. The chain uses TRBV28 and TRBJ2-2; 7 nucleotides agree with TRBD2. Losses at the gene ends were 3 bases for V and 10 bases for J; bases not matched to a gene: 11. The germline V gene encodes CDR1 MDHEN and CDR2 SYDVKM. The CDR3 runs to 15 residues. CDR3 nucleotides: TGTGCCAGCAGTTTCATCGGGAGGAACCCCGAGGAGCTGTTTTTT. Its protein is CASSFIGRNPEELFF.

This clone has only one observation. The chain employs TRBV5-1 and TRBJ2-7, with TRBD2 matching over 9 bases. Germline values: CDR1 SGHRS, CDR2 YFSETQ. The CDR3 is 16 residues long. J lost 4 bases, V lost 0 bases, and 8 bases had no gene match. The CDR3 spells CASSLVLAGGSYEQYF. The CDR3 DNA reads TGCGCCAGCAGCTTGGTGCTGGCGGGGGGGAGTTACGAGCAGTACTTC. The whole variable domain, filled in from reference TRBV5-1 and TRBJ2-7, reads KAGVTQTPRYLIKTRGQQVTLSCSPISGHRSVSWYQQTPGQGLQFLFEYFSETQRNKGNFPGRFSGRQFSNSRSEMNVSTLELGDSALYLCASSLVLAGGSYEQYFGPGTRLTVT.

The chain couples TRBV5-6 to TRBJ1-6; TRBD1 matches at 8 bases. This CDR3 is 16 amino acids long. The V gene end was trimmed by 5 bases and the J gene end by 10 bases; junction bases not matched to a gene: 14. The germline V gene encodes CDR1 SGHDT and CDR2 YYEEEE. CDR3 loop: CASRRQGLIPDSPLHF. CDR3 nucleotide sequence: TGTGCCAGCAGGAGACAGGGGTTGATACCCGACTCACCCCTCCACTTT.

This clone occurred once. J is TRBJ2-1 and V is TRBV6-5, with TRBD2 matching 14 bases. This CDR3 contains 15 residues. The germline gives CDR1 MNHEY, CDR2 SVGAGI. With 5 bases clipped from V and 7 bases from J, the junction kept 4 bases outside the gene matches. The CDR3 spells CASSPGTSGRNEQFF. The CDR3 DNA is TGTGCCAGCAGTCCCGGGACTAGCGGGAGAAATGAGCAGTTCTTC.

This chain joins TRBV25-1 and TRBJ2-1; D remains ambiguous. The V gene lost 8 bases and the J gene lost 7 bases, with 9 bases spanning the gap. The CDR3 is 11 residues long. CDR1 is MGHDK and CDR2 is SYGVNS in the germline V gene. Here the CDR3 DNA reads TGTGCCAGCCGTCTTCAGAATGAGCAGTTCTTC. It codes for CASRLQNEQFF.

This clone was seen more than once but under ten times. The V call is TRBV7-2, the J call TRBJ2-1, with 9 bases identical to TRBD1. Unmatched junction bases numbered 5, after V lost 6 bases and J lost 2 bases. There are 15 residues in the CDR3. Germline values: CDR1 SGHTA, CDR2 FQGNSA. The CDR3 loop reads CASSWDRVTYNEQFF. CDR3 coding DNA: TGTGCCAGCAGTTGGGACAGGGTGACCTACAATGAGCAGTTCTTC. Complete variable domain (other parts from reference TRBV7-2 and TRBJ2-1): GAGVSQSPSNKVTEKGKDVELRCDPISGHTALYWYRQSLGQGLEFLIYFQGNSAPDKSGLPSDRFSAERTGGSVSTLTIQRTQQEDSAVYLCASSWDRVTYNEQFFGPGTRLTVL.

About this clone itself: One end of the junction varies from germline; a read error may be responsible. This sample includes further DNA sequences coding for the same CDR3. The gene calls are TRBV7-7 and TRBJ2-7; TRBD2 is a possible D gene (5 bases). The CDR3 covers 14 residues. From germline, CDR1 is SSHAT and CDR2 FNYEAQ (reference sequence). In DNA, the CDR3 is TGTGCTAGCAGCTTAGGAGAGGGATCCTACGAGCAGTACTTC. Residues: CASSLGEGSYEQYF.

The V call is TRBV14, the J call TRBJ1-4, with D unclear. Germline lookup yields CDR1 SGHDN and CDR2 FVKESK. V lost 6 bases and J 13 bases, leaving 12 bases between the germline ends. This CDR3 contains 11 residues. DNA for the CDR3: TGTGCCAGCAGTCCCGGGAAGTTACTGTTTTTT. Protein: CASSPGKLLFF.